This TCR beta chain was documented in a study of CD8 T cells in Susac syndrome. The CDR3 sequence is 14 residues long. Germline V gene data show CDR1 as DFQATT and CDR2 as SNEGSKA (reference sequence). Roughly 0.45 to 1 ug RNA was reverse transcribed with random hexamers. Each CDR3 protein gets one entry after TCRdb re-called the immunoSEQ multiplex PCR reads with MiXCR. The sample includes just over 150,000 distinct CDR3 sequences, just under 95% seen only once; the top ten take 0.21%. The TCR sequence derives from a human donor with multiple sclerosis. Sequencing was carried out using CD8+ T cells from PBMCs. The genes are TRBV20-1 and TRBJ2-7; 7 bases align to TRBD2. The CDR3: CSAAGYPATYEQYF. The CDR3 DNA reads TGCAGCGCAGCGGGGTACCCGGCGACCTACGAGCAGTACTTC.